The 3 T cell receptor beta chains in this list originate from one sample, sequenced in a study of monozygotic twins with cystic fibrosis. Assay: immunoSEQ multiplex PCR; the TCRdb copy retains only in-frame clones and omits some. This sample yields more than 11,000 clones, of which 75% to 90% are seen a single time; about 0.69% belongs to the top ten. Material: blood. The receptors originated from a boy younger than 18 with cystic fibrosis.

The V gene is TRBV9, the J gene TRBJ2-7, with D unclear. The ends were cut back, 4 bases at V and 2 bases at J, with 19 bases in the middle. Germline V gene lookup returns CDR1 SGDLS and CDR2 YYNGEE. The CDR3 has 16 residues. The CDR3 spells CASSLEIGAVPYEQYF. The DNA of the CDR3 is TGTGCCAGCAGCCTAGAAATTGGAGCCGTACCCTACGAGCAGTACTTC.

The chain links TRBV7-9 to TRBJ2-6; no reliable D call. The CDR3 is 15 residues long. Germline loops: CDR1 SEHNR, CDR2 FQNEAQ (reference sequence). Between the trimmed V and J ends, which lost 4 bases and 2 bases, there was a span of 9 bases. The CDR3 loop is CASSSLIPGANVLTF. The CDR3 coding sequence is TGTGCCAGCAGCTCCCTGATCCCTGGGGCCAACGTCCTGACTTTC.

This clone was detected only a few times. The chain couples TRBV20-1 to TRBJ1-5; D unresolved. Germline loops: CDR1 DFQATT, CDR2 SNEGSKA (reference sequence). V dropped 6 bases and J dropped 1 base, with 4 bases sitting between them. The CDR3 is 11 amino acids. The CDR3 region is CSATSNQPQHF. CDR3 DNA sequence: TGCAGTGCGACGAGCAATCAGCCCCAGCATTTT.